Listed below are T cell receptor beta chains from one sample, sequenced in a study of OX40 agonist ivuxolimab in advanced cancers. The table came from immunoSEQ multiplex PCR; TCRdb's copy has only in-frame clones and leaves some out. The repertoire has about 17,000 clones, around 77% of them found once; the top ten carry roughly 24%. Sequences were derived from CD4+ or CD8+ T cells sorted from blood, sampled in a trial of the OX40 agonist ivuxolimab. These receptors were taken from an adult with an advanced solid tumor such as melanoma, head and neck, liver or kidney cancer. Both conserved end residues are part of each CDR3. The order of the fields is V gene, CDR3 length, J gene, clone size, D gene, CDR3 DNA, CDR3 protein. D genes are given only for firm matches. Where a row states a size, it is once, few, many or the class of an expanded clone; other rows omit it.

>TRBV7-9|14|TRBJ2-7|medium-sized|.
TGTGCCAGCAGCTTAGATCGAGGGGTTGGCGAGCAGTACTTC
CASSLDRGVGEQYF
>TRBV5-5|15|TRBJ2-7|.|.
TGTGCCAGCAGCTTGGCGGGGGACAGAGCTTACGAGCAGTACTTC
CASSLAGDRAYEQYF
>TRBV6-6|15|TRBJ1-1|.|.
TGTGCCAGCAATAGACCAGGGGAGGCGTACACTGAAGCTTTCTTT
CASNRPGEAYTEAFF
>TRBV2|10|TRBJ2-2|.|.
TGTGCCAGCAAAGGCGGGGAGCTGTTTTTT
CASKGGELFF
>TRBV19|14|TRBJ2-1|.|.
TGTGCCAGTAGGGAGGGGAGGAACTACAATGAGCAGTTCTTC
CASREGRNYNEQFF
>TRBV4-2|18|TRBJ2-2|.|TRBD2
TGTGCCAGCAGCCAAGCCCAGGCTAGCGGGTCCAGGGGCGGGGAGCTGTTTTTT
CASSQAQASGSRGGELFF
>TRBV10-3|15|TRBJ2-7|.|.
TGTGCCATCATGAACGGGGACCGGGTTTTCTACGAGCAGTACTTC
CAIMNGDRVFYEQYF
>TRBV27|14|TRBJ1-5|.|.
TGTGCCAGCAGTTTACAGGGGTACAATCAGCCCCAGCATTTT
CASSLQGYNQPQHF
>TRBV2|18|TRBJ2-3|.|TRBD2
TGTGCCAGCAGTCGTGTGGGCGCTAGCGGAACTAGCACAGATACGCAGTATTTT
CASSRVGASGTSTDTQYF
>TRBV12-5|19|TRBJ2-5|.|.
TGTGCTAGTGGTTTGGCTCGGGGCTCGGAGAAAGGAACCCAAGAGACCCAGTACTTC
CASGLARGSEKGTQETQYF